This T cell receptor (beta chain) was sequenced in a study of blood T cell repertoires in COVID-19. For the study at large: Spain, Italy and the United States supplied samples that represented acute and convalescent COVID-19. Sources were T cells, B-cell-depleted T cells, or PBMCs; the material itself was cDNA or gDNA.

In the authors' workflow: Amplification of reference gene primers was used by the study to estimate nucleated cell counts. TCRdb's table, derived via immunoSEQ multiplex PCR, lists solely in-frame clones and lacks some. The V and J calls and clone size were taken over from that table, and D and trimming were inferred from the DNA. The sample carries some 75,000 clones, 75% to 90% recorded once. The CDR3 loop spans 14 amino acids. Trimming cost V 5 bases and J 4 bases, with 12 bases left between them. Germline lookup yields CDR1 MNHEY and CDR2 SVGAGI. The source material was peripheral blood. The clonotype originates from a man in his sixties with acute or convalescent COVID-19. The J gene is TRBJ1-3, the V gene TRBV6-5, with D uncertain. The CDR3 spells CASSQTGIGNTIYF. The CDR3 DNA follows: TGTGCCAGCAGTCAAACGGGAATCGGAAACACCATATATTTT.